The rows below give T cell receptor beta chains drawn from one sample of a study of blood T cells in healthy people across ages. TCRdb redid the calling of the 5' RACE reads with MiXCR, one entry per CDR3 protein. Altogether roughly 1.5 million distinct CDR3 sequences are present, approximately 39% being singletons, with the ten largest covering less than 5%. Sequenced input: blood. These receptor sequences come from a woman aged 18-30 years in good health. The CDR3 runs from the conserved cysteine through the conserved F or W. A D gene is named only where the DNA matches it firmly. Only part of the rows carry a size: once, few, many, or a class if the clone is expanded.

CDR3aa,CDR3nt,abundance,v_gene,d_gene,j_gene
CASSLRLGVASTDTQYF,TGTGCCAGCAGCTTAAGATTGGGGGTGGCTAGCACAGATACGCAGTATTTT,few,TRBV7-2,NA,TRBJ2-3
CSASAGGFSNQPQHF,TGCAGTGCTAGTGCCGGGGGGTTTAGCAATCAGCCCCAGCATTTT,NA,TRBV20-1,NA,TRBJ1-5
CSATGTSGSTPYEQYF,TGCAGTGCCACTGGGACTAGCGGGAGCACCCCCTACGAGCAGTACTTC,NA,TRBV20-1,TRBD2,TRBJ2-7
CASSLTSGEGLVTQYF,TGTGCCAGTAGTTTAACGAGCGGGGAGGGCCTGGTGACCCAGTACTTC,NA,TRBV19,TRBD2,TRBJ2-5
CASSLGRTSGQNEQYF,TGTGCCAGCAGCCTCGGACGGACTAGCGGGCAAAATGAGCAGTACTTC,NA,TRBV6-2/TRBV6-3,TRBD2,TRBJ2-7
CATRQELPNTEAFF,TGTGCCACAAGACAGGAACTACCGAACACTGAAGCTTTCTTT,NA,TRBV7-9,NA,TRBJ1-1
CASSLLRGQSSYNEQFF,TGCGCCAGCAGCTTACTCCGGGGCCAGAGCTCCTACAATGAGCAGTTCTTC,few,TRBV5-1,NA,TRBJ2-1
CASKKGLAGWGDEQFF,TGTGCCAGCAAGAAGGGACTAGCGGGCTGGGGTGACGAGCAGTTCTTC,NA,TRBV2,TRBD2,TRBJ2-1
CASSPAGTTYEQYF,TGTGCCAGCAGTCCAGCGGGGACAACCTACGAGCAGTACTTC,few,TRBV6-2/TRBV6-3,NA,TRBJ2-7
CASSLDRDDYGYTF,TGCGCCAGCAGCCTGGACAGGGACGACTATGGCTACACCTTC,NA,TRBV4-3,TRBD1,TRBJ1-2
CAIKPGVGNQPQHF,TGTGCGATCAAACCGGGAGTTGGCAATCAGCCCCAGCATTTT,NA,TRBV28,NA,TRBJ1-5
CASSLLGTGEETQYF,TGTGCCAGCAGCTTACTCGGGACAGGGGAAGAGACCCAGTACTTC,few,TRBV11-2,TRBD1,TRBJ2-5
CASSYGAATEAFF,TGTGCCAGCAGTTACGGGGCGGCCACTGAAGCTTTCTTT,NA,TRBV6-2/TRBV6-3,NA,TRBJ1-1
CASSLRGQIDSGANVLTF,TGTGCCAGCAGCTTAAGGGGACAGATCGACTCTGGGGCCAACGTCCTGACTTTC,NA,TRBV7-3,TRBD1,TRBJ2-6
CASSLFPGDRSSNQPQHF,TGTGCCAGCAGTTTATTCCCGGGTGACAGATCAAGCAATCAGCCCCAGCATTTT,NA,TRBV12-3/TRBV12-4,NA,TRBJ1-5
CASSQRLAYNEQFF,TGTGCCAGCAGCCAGCGACTAGCGTACAATGAGCAGTTCTTC,NA,TRBV14,TRBD2,TRBJ2-1
CASSFEGQGAREQYF,TGTGCCAGCAGCTTTGAAGGACAGGGGGCGAGGGAGCAGTACTTC,NA,TRBV13,TRBD1,TRBJ2-7
CSASGLTSSNNEQYF,TGCAGCGCCTCAGGGTTGACGAGCTCCAACAATGAGCAGTACTTC,NA,TRBV29-1,NA,TRBJ2-7
CSVKGPAYNEQFF,TGCAGCGTTAAGGGACCCGCCTACAATGAGCAGTTCTTC,few,TRBV29-1,NA,TRBJ2-1
CSAPHFGGGADTQYF,TGCAGTGCTCCTCATTTCGGGGGAGGCGCAGATACGCAGTATTTT,NA,TRBV20-1,NA,TRBJ2-3
CASSHRTSNSPLHF,TGTGCCAGCAGCCACCGTACGTCAAATTCACCCCTCCACTTT,NA,TRBV14,NA,TRBJ1-6
CASSQAGQGNNSPLHF,TGCGCCAGCAGCCAAGCGGGACAGGGGAATAATTCACCCCTCCACTTT,NA,TRBV4-1,TRBD1,TRBJ1-6
CASILSGRADTEAFF,TGTGCCAGCATCCTCTCGGGGCGGGCGGACACTGAAGCTTTCTTT,NA,TRBV12-3/TRBV12-4,NA,TRBJ1-1
CASSGDTGSYEQYF,TGTGCCAGCAGTGGGGACACAGGTTCCTACGAGCAGTACTTC,NA,TRBV12-3/TRBV12-4,NA,TRBJ2-7
CAISASGTNTEAFF,TGTGCCATCAGTGCGTCCGGGACCAACACTGAAGCTTTCTTT,NA,TRBV10-3,NA,TRBJ1-1
CASSARSSGSGKEQYF,TGTGCCAGCAGCGCGCGCTCTAGCGGGAGCGGGAAAGAGCAGTACTTC,few,TRBV7-8,TRBD2,TRBJ2-7
CASGGTGQYGYTF,TGTGCCAGTGGCGGGACAGGCCAGTATGGCTACACCTTC,NA,TRBV2,TRBD1,TRBJ1-2
CSATRGYNEQFF,TGCAGTGCTACCCGGGGGTACAATGAGCAGTTCTTC,few,TRBV20-1,NA,TRBJ2-1
CSAFRLAGAPAYNEQFF,TGCAGTGCTTTCCGGTTAGCGGGAGCACCCGCCTACAATGAGCAGTTCTTC,NA,TRBV20-1,TRBD2,TRBJ2-1
CASSDQGFSTDTQYF,TGTGCCAGCAGCGACCAGGGTTTTAGCACAGATACGCAGTATTTT,many,TRBV7-9,NA,TRBJ2-3
CASSFFNYGYTF,TGTGCCAGCAGCTTTTTTAACTATGGCTACACCTTC,once,TRBV11-2,NA,TRBJ1-2
CSARDLEESSYEQYF,TGCAGTGCTAGAGATCTCGAGGAAAGCTCCTACGAGCAGTACTTC,NA,TRBV20-1,NA,TRBJ2-7
CSLRGTAAGAYGYTF,TGCAGTCTAAGGGGGACCGCCGCAGGGGCCTATGGCTACACCTTC,NA,TRBV20-1,NA,TRBJ1-2
CASSFGTGVDYGYTF,TGTGCCAGCAGTTTCGGGACAGGGGTGGACTATGGCTACACCTTC,few,TRBV12-3/TRBV12-4,TRBD1,TRBJ1-2
CAWSVQGTTEAFF,TGTGCCTGGAGTGTTCAGGGTACCACTGAAGCTTTCTTT,NA,TRBV30,NA,TRBJ1-1
CASSLGQGFLQPQHF,TGTGCCAGCAGCTTAGGACAGGGATTTTTACAGCCCCAGCATTTT,few,TRBV13,NA,TRBJ1-5
CASSPLAGDEQFF,TGTGCCAGCAGCCCCCTGGCGGGAGATGAGCAGTTCTTC,NA,TRBV6-5,TRBD2,TRBJ2-1
CASSYDLNPNYGYTF,TGTGCCAGCAGTTACGATCTAAATCCTAACTATGGCTACACCTTC,few,TRBV6-5,NA,TRBJ1-2
CASSPLGLAETYEQYF,TGTGCCAGCAGTCCCCTGGGACTAGCGGAAACCTACGAGCAGTACTTC,NA,TRBV27,TRBD2,TRBJ2-7
CSASLNRDEQFF,TGCAGTGCCTCTTTAAACAGGGACGAGCAGTTCTTC,few,TRBV20-1,NA,TRBJ2-1
CASNLKWDNEQFF,TGCGCCAGCAACTTGAAGTGGGACAATGAGCAGTTCTTC,NA,TRBV5-1,NA,TRBJ2-1
CATPQGRMNTEAFF,TGTGCCACACCGCAGGGGAGAATGAACACTGAAGCTTTCTTT,NA,TRBV12-3/TRBV12-4,NA,TRBJ1-1
CASSTGGSGNIQYF,TGTGCCAGTAGTACAGGGGGCAGCGGTAACATTCAGTACTTC,NA,TRBV19,TRBD1,TRBJ2-4
CASSWQGGHTDTQYF,TGTGCCAGCAGCTGGCAGGGGGGCCACACAGATACGCAGTATTTT,NA,TRBV7-2,NA,TRBJ2-3
CASRDSGGAFWEAQYF,TGTGCCAGCAGGGATAGTGGGGGGGCTTTTTGGGAGGCCCAGTACTTC,NA,TRBV25-1,NA,TRBJ2-7
CASSLPTSGNNEQFF,TGTGCCAGCAGTTTACCAACTAGCGGCAACAATGAGCAGTTCTTC,few,TRBV27,TRBD2,TRBJ2-1
CASSQRGVGEQYF,TGTGCCAGCAGCCAAAGGGGGGTGGGGGAGCAGTACTTC,once,TRBV14,NA,TRBJ2-7
CSARPGTGSNQHQHF,TGCAGTGCTAGGCCCGGGACAGGTAGCAATCAGCATCAGCATTTT,NA,TRBV20-1,TRBD1,TRBJ1-5
CASTAQKWGANYGYTF,TGCGCCAGCACCGCGCAAAAGTGGGGAGCTAACTATGGCTACACCTTC,once,TRBV4-3,NA,TRBJ1-2
CASARQGGFQGEKLFF,TGTGCCAGCGCGAGACAGGGAGGATTTCAGGGTGAAAAACTGTTTTTT,NA,TRBV5-5,TRBD1,TRBJ1-4
CSARVGSRNTGELFF,TGCAGTGCTAGGGTAGGAAGTAGGAACACCGGGGAGCTGTTTTTT,NA,TRBV20-1,NA,TRBJ2-2
CATGTAGNTIYF,TGTGCCACGGGGACAGCGGGAAACACCATATATTTT,few,TRBV10-3,TRBD1,TRBJ1-3